This paragraph reports one T cell receptor (beta chain). The CDR3 is 15 amino acids. In germline, CDR1 is SGHDT, CDR2 YYEEEE. The V gene end was trimmed by 3 bases and the J gene end by 5 bases; junction bases not matched to a gene: 8. The data originate from a study of blood T cell repertoires in COVID-19. Study-level information: Donors in the United States, Italy and Spain gave samples during acute or convalescent COVID-19. From T cells, B-cell-depleted T cells, or PBMCs came the material, which was cDNA or gDNA.

As originally analysed: Reference gene primer amplification gave estimated nucleated cell counts. The protocol was immunoSEQ multiplex PCR, while the TCRdb copy is restricted to in-frame clones and leaves out a portion. The D gene and trimming were derived from the DNA, and the V and J assignments and clone size from that table. The sample includes roughly 250,000 clones, around 80% seen only once; the top ten take roughly 8.8%. The material sequenced was peripheral blood. The V call is TRBV5-6, the J call TRBJ1-5, with 7 bases matching TRBD1. The receptor's source is a man aged 40-49 years with active or convalescent COVID-19. The CDR3 sequence is CASSSFDRDDQPQHF. CDR3 bases: TGTGCCAGCAGCTCGTTCGACAGGGACGATCAGCCCCAGCATTTT.